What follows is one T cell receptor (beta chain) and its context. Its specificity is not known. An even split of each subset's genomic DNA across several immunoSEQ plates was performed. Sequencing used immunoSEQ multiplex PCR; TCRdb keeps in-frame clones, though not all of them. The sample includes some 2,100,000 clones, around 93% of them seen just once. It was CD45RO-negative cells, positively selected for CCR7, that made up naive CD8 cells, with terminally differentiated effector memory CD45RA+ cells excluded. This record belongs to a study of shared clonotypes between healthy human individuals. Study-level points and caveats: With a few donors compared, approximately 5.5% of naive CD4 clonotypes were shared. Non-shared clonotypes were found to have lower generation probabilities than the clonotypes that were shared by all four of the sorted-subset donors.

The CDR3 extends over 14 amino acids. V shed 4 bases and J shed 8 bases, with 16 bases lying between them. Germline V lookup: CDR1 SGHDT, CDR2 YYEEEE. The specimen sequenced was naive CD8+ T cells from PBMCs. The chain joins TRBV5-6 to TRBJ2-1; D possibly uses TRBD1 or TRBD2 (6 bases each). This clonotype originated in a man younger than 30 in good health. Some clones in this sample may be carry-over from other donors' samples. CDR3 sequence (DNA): TGTGCCAGCAGCCCGTTCGAGGGGGGCGATGAGCAGTTCTTC. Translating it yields CASSPFEGGDEQFF.